Following are 22 T cell receptor beta chains from one sample sequenced in a study of T cell responses to AZD1222 COVID-19 vaccine. Some clones are missing from TCRdb's copy, which holds only in-frame ones; the method was immunoSEQ multiplex PCR. Of fewer than 150,000 clones in the sample, roughly nine tenths were seen once. Specimen: peripheral blood, collected on day 0 of AZD1222 vaccination. Every receptor here comes from an adult in good health.

The V gene is TRBV3-1 (or the pseudogene TRBV3-2), the J gene TRBJ1-5, with D perhaps matching TRBD1 (5 bases). Trimming cost V 0 bases and J 3 bases, with 6 bases left between them. CDR3 length equals 14 residues. The V gene's germline CDR1 is LGHDT and CDR2 YNNKEL (reference sequence). The CDR3 DNA reads TGTGCCAGCAGCCAAGATGGACACAATCAGCCCCAGCATTTT. Translated, it gives CASSQDGHNQPQHF.

This sequence joins TRBV19 and TRBJ2-5; TRBD2 agrees at 7 bases. Trimming removed 4 bases from V and 1 base from J; junction bases left unmatched: 6. There are 15 residues in the CDR3. Per germline, CDR1 LNHDA and CDR2 SQIVND (reference sequence). DNA for the CDR3: TGTGCCAGTAGTAACCCCGGGACTACCCAAGAGACCCAGTACTTC. This codes for CASSNPGTTQETQYF.

The rearrangement joins TRBV6-6 to TRBJ2-7; TRBD1 matches 7 bases. V lost 6 bases, J lost 2 bases, and 7 bases stayed unmatched. The CDR3 runs 14 residues. Germline CDR1 MNHNY, CDR2 SVGAGI (reference sequence). CDR3: CASSRTGQTYEQYF. CDR3 DNA sequence: TGTGCCAGCAGCAGGACAGGCCAGACCTACGAGCAGTACTTC.

The gene calls are TRBV12-3 or TRBV12-4 and TRBJ1-1; D is unresolved. V lost 5 bases and J 0 bases, leaving 7 bases between the germline ends. CDR3 size: 13 residues. Here the CDR3 DNA reads TGTGCCAGCAGTCCGACCCTGAACACTGAAGCTTTCTTT. Protein product: CASSPTLNTEAFF.

This chain connects TRBV10-3 to TRBJ2-1, with 7 bases fitting TRBD2. The CDR3 loop spans 19 amino acids. The germline CDR1 and CDR2 sequences are ENHRY and SYGVKD. Germline trimming cut 0 bases from V and 0 bases from J; bases unmatched to any gene: 11. DNA for the CDR3: TGTGCCATCAGTGAGTCCAAGGCTCGGAGCGGGGTCTCCTACAATGAGCAGTTCTTC. Translation: CAISESKARSGVSYNEQFF.

This clone came up once. A junction boundary mismatches the germline segment, possibly from a read error. This chain links TRBV5-4 with TRBJ1-2; D not resolved. There are 13 residues in the CDR3. From germline, CDR1 is SGHNT and CDR2 YYREEE (reference sequence). CDR3 DNA: TGTGCCAGCAGCGCGGACCGTAACTATGGCCACACCTTC. Amino acids: CASSADRNYGHTF.

V is TRBV5-1 and J is TRBJ1-2; the D is unclear. The V gene lost 0 bases and the J gene lost 0 bases, with 9 bases spanning the gap. Germline assignment: CDR1 SGHRS and CDR2 YFSETQ. The CDR3 is 15 amino acids. The CDR3 loop is CASSLETLTNYGYTF. CDR3 bases: TGCGCCAGCAGCTTGGAAACCCTGACTAACTATGGCTACACCTTC.

This clone has a single count. This chain links TRBV9 with TRBJ1-5; D not resolved. CDR1 and CDR2 from the germline V gene are SGDLS and YYNGEE. V gave up 8 bases and J gave up 6 bases, with 15 bases separating them. This CDR3 region has 13 residues. In DNA, the CDR3 is TGTGCCAGTTCCGAGTCGGTCAGTCAGCCCCAGCATTTT. Translated: CASSESVSQPQHF.

The sample holds one count of this clone. The chain has TRBV30 and TRBJ1-4; a possible D gene is TRBD1 (6 bases). CDR3 size: 13 residues. V was cut by 5 bases and J by 0 bases, with 7 bases left in between. Germline V gene lookup returns CDR1 GTSNPN and CDR2 SVGIG (reference sequence). DNA of the CDR3: TGTGCCTGGGGGACAACAACTAATGAAAAACTGTTTTTT. Translation: CAWGTTTNEKLFF.

The rearrangement joins TRBV27 to TRBJ1-6; a possible D gene is TRBD1 (5 bases). The CDR3 is made up of 14 amino acids. V lost 3 bases and J 5 bases, leaving 8 bases between the germline ends. Germline CDR1 is MNHEY and CDR2 is SMNVEV (reference sequence). The CDR3 region is CASSFRGNNSPLHF. The CDR3 coding sequence is TGTGCCAGCAGTTTTAGGGGAAATAATTCACCCCTCCACTTT.

This chain uses TRBV4-1 with TRBJ1-1; a possible D gene is TRBD1 (5 bases). Between the trimmed V and J ends, which lost 1 base and 6 bases, there was a span of 9 bases. This CDR3 is built from 13 residues. Germline CDR1 and CDR2: MGHRA and YSYEKL. In nucleotides, the CDR3 is TGCGCCAGCAGCCAAGGAACGGGGGCTGAAGCTTTCTTT. Protein sequence: CASSQGTGAEAFF.

The chain is built from TRBV29-1 and TRBJ2-1; 7 bases fit TRBD2. The V and J ends lost 2 bases and 6 bases, in that order; junction bases with no gene match: 4. This CDR3 is built from 13 residues. The germline gives CDR1 SQVTM, CDR2 ANQGSEA. The DNA for the CDR3 is TGCAGCGTTGAAAGGGAGGGCCCCAATGAGCAGTTCTTC. This sequence encodes CSVEREGPNEQFF.

The rearrangement joins TRBV3-1 (or the pseudogene TRBV3-2) to TRBJ2-3, with 8 bases lining up with TRBD2. This CDR3 spans 14 amino acids. Germline lookup yields CDR1 LGHDT and CDR2 YNNKEL (reference sequence). Trimming cost V 4 bases and J 4 bases; bases outside gene matches: 4. DNA of the CDR3: TGTGCCAGCAGCCCAGCGGGGGCCCCAGATACGCAGTATTTT. Its translation is CASSPAGAPDTQYF.

The gene calls are TRBV19 and TRBJ1-1; maybe TRBD1 (5 bases). V was shortened by 5 bases and J by 4 bases, with 23 bases between the two germline ends. Germline V gives CDR1 LNHDA, CDR2 SQIVND (reference sequence). The CDR3 is made up of 17 amino acids. Written as DNA, the CDR3 is TGTGCCAGTAGTTTTCCCCAGGGCCATTCTTCCGGCACTGAAGCTTTCTTT. It specifies CASSFPQGHSSGTEAFF. Supplemented by reference TRBV19 and TRBJ1-1, the full variable domain reads DGGITQSPKYLFRKEGQNVTLSCEQNLNHDAMYWYRQDPGQGLRLIYYSQIVNDFQKGDIAEGYSVSREKKESFPLTVTSAQKNPTAFYLCASSFPQGHSSGTEAFFGQGTRLTVV.

This clone was found a few times. V and J are TRBV19 and TRBJ2-6; TRBD1 agrees at 8 bases. The trim removed 3 bases at V and 4 bases at J, leaving 8 bases unmatched. This CDR3 comprises 17 residues. Per the germline V gene, CDR1 is LNHDA and CDR2 is SQIVND (reference sequence). The CDR3 loop is CASSIRQGNTGANVLTF. In DNA form, the CDR3 reads TGTGCCAGTAGTATTCGACAGGGGAATACGGGGGCCAACGTCCTGACTTTC. The full variable domain, rest sourced from reference TRBV19 and TRBJ2-6, is DGGITQSPKYLFRKEGQNVTLSCEQNLNHDAMYWYRQDPGQGLRLIYYSQIVNDFQKGDIAEGYSVSREKKESFPLTVTSAQKNPTAFYLCASSIRQGNTGANVLTFGAGSRLTVL.

The chain couples TRBV5-6 to TRBJ2-5; the D gene is possibly TRBD1 (5 bases). Germline V gives CDR1 SGHDT, CDR2 YYEEEE. Trimming removed 3 bases at V and 2 bases at J, with 17 bases between. The CDR3 sequence is 16 residues long. CDR3 sequence: CASSSAAAGQQETQYF. The CDR3 nucleotides are TGTGCCAGCAGCTCCGCGGCAGCAGGGCAACAAGAGACCCAGTACTTC.

This sequence joins TRBV3-1 (or the pseudogene TRBV3-2) and TRBJ2-2, with a possible D match to TRBD2 (6 bases). V shed 5 bases and J shed 4 bases, with 14 bases lying between them. Germline V CDR1 and CDR2: LGHDT, YNNKEL (reference sequence). The CDR3 sequence is 15 residues long. The CDR3 protein is CASSYLRAGTGELFF. The CDR3 bases are TGTGCCAGCAGCTACCTCCGAGCGGGCACCGGGGAGCTGTTTTTT.

In its sample, this clone was seen once. This CDR3 reads CATSEGNTIYF. CDR3 bases: TGTGCCACCAGTGAGGGAAACACCATATATTTT. This chain connects TRBV24-1 to TRBJ1-3; D is undetermined. The CDR3 consists of 11 residues. The germline V and J ends were trimmed by 4 bases and 4 bases, with 1 base remaining between them. CDR1 and CDR2 from the germline V gene are KGHDR and SFDVKD.

The chain is built from TRBV9 and TRBJ2-2, with a tentative D call TRBD2 (5 bases). CDR3 length: 18 residues. Germline CDR1 SGDLS, CDR2 YYNGEE. Trimming took 0 bases from V and 4 from J, leaving 19 bases between them. The chain's CDR3 is CASSVAPPGRGSTGELFF. The DNA of the CDR3 is TGTGCCAGCAGCGTAGCCCCACCGGGCCGGGGAAGCACCGGGGAGCTGTTTTTT.

J is TRBJ1-4 and V is TRBV4-1, with D uncertain. CDR3 length: 15 residues. CDR1 and CDR2 from the germline V gene are MGHRA and YSYEKL. V lost 1 base and J 7 bases, leaving 13 bases between the germline ends. CDR3 coding DNA: TGCGCCAGCAGCCAAGTACCGGGAGTGGGTGAAAAACTGTTTTTT. It codes for CASSQVPGVGEKLFF.

This chain's CDR3 is CASSVEADPEDEQFF. The CDR3 nucleotides read TGTGCCAGCAGCGTAGAGGCGGACCCGGAGGATGAGCAGTTCTTC. The chain joins TRBV9 to TRBJ2-1; possibly TRBD2 for D (5 bases). V dropped 0 bases and J dropped 8 bases, with 15 bases sitting between them. Germline lookup yields CDR1 SGDLS and CDR2 YYNGEE. This CDR3 spans 15 amino acids. Looking up the rest from reference TRBV9 and TRBJ2-1 gives the full variable domain: DSGVTQTPKHLITATGQRVTLRCSPRSGDLSVYWYQQSLDQGLQFLIQYYNGEERAKGNILERFSAQQFPDLHSELNLSSLELGDSALYFCASSVEADPEDEQFFGPGTRLTVL.

This clone was recorded once. The genes are TRBV6-1 and TRBJ2-1, with TRBD2 matching 7 bases. The CDR3 loop spans 14 amino acids. After removal of 0 bases from V and 8 bases from J, the junction contained 4 bases not matched to a gene. Germline-derived CDR1 and CDR2 are MNHNS and SASEGT. The chain's CDR3 is CASSEARTSDEQFF. CDR3 bases: TGTGCCAGCAGTGAAGCCCGAACTAGCGATGAGCAGTTCTTC.